The 14 T cell receptor beta chains listed next were all sequenced from one sample in a study of blood T cell repertoires in COVID-19. The assay was immunoSEQ multiplex PCR, and TCRdb's table has in-frame clones only and misses some. The repertoire holds about 100,000 clones, 79% seen once, with around 18% in the top ten. Sequencing input: peripheral blood. The receptors were gathered from a woman older than 75 with active or convalescent COVID-19.

J is TRBJ2-1 and V is TRBV6-5; 8 positions match TRBD1. CDR3 size: 15 residues. Germline assignment: CDR1 MNHEY and CDR2 SVGAGI. The V and J ends lost 6 bases and 7 bases, in that order; junction bases with no gene match: 11. The CDR3 DNA sequence: TGTGCCAGCAGAGTTACAGGGGGATTAGCGAATGAGCAGTTCTTC. Protein product: CASRVTGGLANEQFF.

The chain carries TRBV4-2 and TRBJ2-7; maybe TRBD2 (6 bases). V gave up 1 base and J gave up 1 base, with 11 bases separating them. Germline values: CDR1 LGHNA, CDR2 YNFKEQ. The CDR3 loop spans 15 amino acids. CDR3: CASSQGAGPSYEQYF. CDR3 nucleotides: TGTGCCAGCAGCCAAGGGGCGGGGCCTTCCTACGAGCAGTACTTC.

The rearrangement links TRBV27 to TRBJ1-4; 9 positions match TRBD1. Trimming removed 2 bases from V and 6 bases from J; junction bases left unmatched: 4. Germline V lookup: CDR1 MNHEY, CDR2 SMNVEV (reference sequence). CDR3 length: 15 amino acids. The CDR3 DNA sequence: TGTGCCAGCAGTTTAGGCGACAGGGGGGATGAAAAACTGTTTTTT. Translating gives CASSLGDRGDEKLFF. Full variable domain (rest looked up from reference TRBV27 and TRBJ1-4): EAQVTQNPRYLITVTGKKLTVTCSQNMNHEYMSWYRQDPGLGLRQIYYSMNVEVTDKGDVPEGYKVSRKEKRNFPLILESPSPNQTSLYFCASSLGDRGDEKLFFGSGTQLSVL.

This clone occurred a few times. The rearrangement joins TRBV6-5 to TRBJ2-7; 16 nucleotides agree with TRBD2. Germline V CDR1 and CDR2: MNHEY, SVGAGI. The CDR3 runs 14 residues. V dropped 8 bases and J dropped 11; count of bases not matched to a gene: 9. The CDR3 loop is CASGTSGRALLEYF. In nucleotides, the CDR3 is TGTGCCAGCGGGACTAGCGGGAGGGCCCTCCTTGAGTACTTC.

This chain links TRBV6-5 with TRBJ2-1; TRBD2 aligns across 16 bases. Germline CDR1 is MNHEY and CDR2 is SVGAGI. V lost 4 bases, J lost 6 bases, and 3 bases stayed unmatched. CDR3 length: 16 residues. The CDR3 sequence is CASSSGTSGRVNEQFF. The DNA for the CDR3 is TGTGCCAGCAGTTCTGGGACTAGCGGGAGGGTCAATGAGCAGTTCTTC.

The chain recombines TRBV5-4 with TRBJ2-3; 13 bases fit TRBD2. V lost 3 bases to trimming and J lost 6 bases; unmatched junction nucleotides: 4. The CDR3 runs to 15 residues. The V gene's germline CDR1 is SGHNT and CDR2 YYREEE (reference sequence). CDR3 residues: CASSYGTSGDDTQYF. The CDR3 coding sequence is TGTGCCAGCAGCTATGGGACTAGCGGGGATGATACGCAGTATTTT.

The sample holds a few counts of this clone. The rearrangement uses TRBV5-1 and TRBJ2-6; maybe TRBD1 (5 bases). The V gene's germline CDR1 is SGHRS and CDR2 YFSETQ. The CDR3 totals 15 residues. The ends were cut back, 4 bases at V and 0 bases at J, with 8 bases in the middle. The CDR3 DNA sequence: TGCGCCAGCAGCGTGACAGCCTCTGGGGCCAACGTCCTGACTTTC. Its translation is CASSVTASGANVLTF.

This clone is a singleton in its sample. The rearrangement links TRBV14 to TRBJ2-2; 14 bases are a match to TRBD2. This CDR3 spans 16 amino acids. The junction had 1 base not matched to a gene; V was cut back by 3 bases and J by 4 bases. The germline CDR1 and CDR2 sequences are SGHDN and FVKESK. CDR3 nucleotide sequence: TGTGCCAGCAGCCAGGGACTAGCGGGAGTCACCGGGGAGCTGTTTTTT. This codes for CASSQGLAGVTGELFF.

This clone was counted at least ten times. The chain employs TRBV15 and TRBJ2-5; 7 bases map to TRBD2. The V segment lost 5 bases and the J segment 4 bases; nucleotides outside the gene matches: 4. This CDR3 comprises 13 residues. Per the germline V gene, CDR1 is LNHNV and CDR2 is YYDKDF (reference sequence). CDR3 protein: CATSGIAGETQYF. In DNA form, the CDR3 reads TGTGCCACCAGCGGTATAGCGGGAGAGACCCAGTACTTC.

Concerning this clone itself: The junction shows a germline mismatch at one end, possibly a read error. The chain carries TRBV5-1 and TRBJ2-7; 7 positions agree with TRBD1. Germline CDR1 is SGHRS and CDR2 is YFSETQ. CDR3 length: 14 amino acids. CDR3 region: CASSPGQAQGEQYF. The CDR3 DNA is TGTGCCAGCAGCCCAGGACAGGCCCAAGGCGAGCAGTACTTC.

J is TRBJ2-1 and V is TRBV5-4; 8 bases agree with TRBD1. The V gene's germline CDR1 is SGHNT and CDR2 YYREEE (reference sequence). The CDR3 length is 14 residues. With 4 bases clipped from V and 4 bases from J, the junction kept 4 bases outside the gene matches. The CDR3 is CASSPTGAYNEQFF. The CDR3 DNA reads as TGTGCCAGCAGCCCGACAGGGGCTTACAATGAGCAGTTCTTC.

In this sample, this clone turned up once. The V call is TRBV3-1 (or the pseudogene TRBV3-2), the J call TRBJ2-3, with 9 bases matching TRBD2. The CDR3 consists of 16 residues. Losses at the gene ends were 4 bases for V and 5 bases for J; bases not matched to a gene: 10. The germline CDR1 and CDR2 sequences are LGHDT and YNNKEL (reference sequence). Written as DNA, the CDR3 is TGTGCCAGCAGCCTCCACCTTAGCGGGAGTGAAGATACGCAGTATTTT. Its protein product is CASSLHLSGSEDTQYF.

The rearrangement joins TRBV2 to TRBJ2-7; D may be TRBD1 (5 bases). The length of the CDR3 is 14 residues. V dropped 6 bases and J dropped 1 base, with 13 bases sitting between them. Per the germline V gene, CDR1 is SNHLY and CDR2 is FYNNEI. The CDR3 nucleotides read TGTGCCAGCAGAGTAACAGGTACTTCCTACGAGCAGTACTTC. Its translation is CASRVTGTSYEQYF.

The genes are TRBV7-3 and TRBJ2-5; D remains ambiguous. V shed 1 base and J shed 3 bases, with 12 bases lying between them. CDR3 size: 15 residues. From germline, CDR1 is SGHTA and CDR2 FQGTGA. This CDR3 is CASSLMGASKETQYF. In DNA, the CDR3 is TGTGCCAGCAGCTTAATGGGCGCCTCGAAAGAGACCCAGTACTTC.